The 32 T cell receptor beta chains below all came from one sample that was sequenced in a study of prognosis after radiotherapy for stage I lung cancer. Genomic DNA yielded TCR beta CDR3, amplified by two-round multiplex PCR. It was primers specific to each TRBV and TRBJ gene that first-round PCR used. TCRdb reanalysed the multiplex PCR reads using MiXCR and keeps one entry per CDR3 protein. The sample has around 26,000 distinct CDR3 sequences; around 46% are singletons. Sample: PBMCs, taken before or after stereotactic body radiation therapy (not recorded which). These TCRs come from a donor aged 50 or older with non-small cell lung cancer.

V is TRBV12-3 or TRBV12-4 and J is TRBJ2-1, with a weak D call TRBD2 (6 bases). This CDR3 comprises 14 residues. V lost 5 bases, J lost 8 bases, and 16 bases lay in between. The CDR3 region has the DNA TGTGCCAGCAGTCTCCGTACGGGGGTCGATGAGCAGTTCTTC. Its translation is CASSLRTGVDEQFF.

The rearrangement links TRBV10-3 to TRBJ2-2, with 11 positions matching TRBD2. V dropped 5 bases and J dropped 4; count of bases not matched to a gene: 6. This CDR3 is 16 amino acids long. Germline CDR1 reads ENHRY; CDR2 reads SYGVKD. The CDR3 spells CAISFGTSGSTGELFF. CDR3 nucleotide sequence: TGTGCCATCAGTTTCGGGACTAGCGGTAGCACCGGGGAGCTGTTTTTT.

This clonotype was seen ten or more times. This chain joins TRBV13 and TRBJ1-2; a possible D gene is TRBD1 (6 bases). The CDR3 is 13 amino acids. Germline-derived CDR1 and CDR2 are PRHDT and FYEKMQ (reference sequence). V was clipped by 3 bases and J by 7 bases, with 12 bases between them. CDR3 sequence: CASSLQGKGGYTF. The DNA of the CDR3 is TGTGCCAGCAGCTTGCAGGGGAAGGGTGGCTACACCTTC.

This clonotype has at least ten counts. The rearrangement joins TRBV3-1 to TRBJ2-5; D is ambiguous. This CDR3 contains 15 residues. The V and J ends lost 1 base and 1 base respectively, with 10 bases between them. Germline V CDR1 and CDR2: LGHDT, YNNKEL (reference sequence). CDR3 DNA: TGTGCCAGCAGCCAAGCTCATGGATTCCAAGAGACCCAGTACTTC. Translated: CASSQAHGFQETQYF.

In DNA form, the CDR3 reads TGTGCCAGCAGTAGACGAGGAGATACGCAGTATTTT. As protein: CASSRRGDTQYF. The chain joins TRBV27 to TRBJ2-3; D unclear. V was pared by 5 bases and J by 5 bases, with 8 bases between. Germline loops: CDR1 MNHEY, CDR2 SMNVEV (reference sequence). CDR3 length equals 12 residues.

Worth noting for this clonotype: Given a much more abundant clone one base away, this may be a read error. The chain is built from TRBV7-2 and TRBJ2-4, with D perhaps matching TRBD2 (6 bases). Per the germline V gene, CDR1 is SGHTA and CDR2 is FQGNSA. The CDR3 runs to 15 residues. For the CDR3, the DNA is TGTGCCAGCAGCTCCCATAGCGGATCAGAAAACATTAAGTACTTC. It yields the protein CASSSHSGSENIKYF.

This clonotype appeared many times. The CDR3 here is CASSASPGLSYEQYF. Written as DNA, the CDR3 is TGCGCCAGCAGCGCATCCCCGGGACTCTCCTACGAGCAGTACTTC. The chain recombines TRBV4-1 with TRBJ2-7; D perhaps matches TRBD2 (6 bases). V gave up 5 bases and J gave up 0 bases, with 14 bases separating them. Per the germline V gene, CDR1 is MGHRA and CDR2 is YSYEKL. The CDR3 contains 15 residues.

This sequence joins TRBV19 and TRBJ2-7; D may match TRBD1 or TRBD2 (5 bases each). Trimming took off 8 bases at V and 2 bases at J, with 16 bases between the two ends. CDR3 length: 14 amino acids. Germline lookup yields CDR1 LNHDA and CDR2 SQIVND (reference sequence). CDR3 coding DNA: TGTGCCAGTCGACCGTGGGGACCGCCCTACGAGCAGTACTTC. Its translation: CASRPWGPPYEQYF.

Note on this clonotype: This CDR3 fails to terminate in the conserved phenylalanine or tryptophan, so it likely reflects a read error. No DNA is shown, since the ends of the CDR3 on it are uncertain; the CDR3 is the one TCRdb lists. The CDR3 here is CASSYLDDYYTQPKHL. J is TRBJ1-5 and V is TRBV6-8. In germline, CDR1 is MNHGY, CDR2 SAAAGT. The CDR3 extends over 16 residues, inclusive of both ends.

This clonotype is categorized as medium-sized (0.01 to 0.1%). This rearrangement joins TRBV27 to TRBJ2-1; possible D gene TRBD1, 5 bases. The germline CDR1 and CDR2 sequences are MNHEY and SMNVEV (reference sequence). The CDR3 covers 13 residues. Trimming removed 3 bases at V and 4 bases at J, with 7 bases between. CDR3 loop: CASSFRDYNEQFF. The CDR3, as DNA: TGTGCCAGCAGTTTCAGGGATTACAATGAGCAGTTCTTC.

This clonotype was seen repeatedly, ten times or more. V gene TRBV6-1 combines with J gene TRBJ2-1; D is possibly TRBD2 (7 bases). Germline V gene lookup returns CDR1 MNHNS and CDR2 SASEGT. The CDR3 loop spans 15 amino acids. V was pared by 5 bases and J by 7 bases, with 18 bases between. For the CDR3, the DNA is TGTGCCAGCAGTAGGGGGGGGGCCGTCGTTAATGAGCAGTTCTTC. It is translated as CASSRGGAVVNEQFF.

On this clonotype itself: A much larger clone is a single base away; this may be a read error. The chain carries TRBV6-4 and TRBJ1-6; D is unresolved. The CDR3 consists of 14 residues. With 11 bases removed from V and 5 bases from J, the gap between germline ends came to 16 bases. Germline CDR1 MRHNA, CDR2 SNTAGT. The CDR3 nucleotides are TGTGCCGCCAGTCGGACGGTAGATAATTCACCCCTCCACTTT. This sequence encodes CAASRTVDNSPLHF.

Note on this clonotype: It is likely a read error, because the conserved phenylalanine at the end of the CDR3 is missing. This chain joins TRBV6-1 and TRBJ1-3; D is uncertain. The germline CDR1 and CDR2 sequences are MNHNS and SASEGT. The V end was cut by 4 bases, the J end by 0 bases, with 4 bases between. CDR3 length: 13 residues. The CDR3, as DNA: TGTGCCAGCAGTGTCGTCTCTGGAAACACCATATATTTG. Translating it yields CASSVVSGNTIYL.

The chain combines TRBV6-2 or TRBV6-3 with TRBJ1-2; D ambiguous. The CDR3 has 13 residues. From germline, CDR1 is MNHEY and CDR2 SVGEGT. V was trimmed by 5 bases and J by 10 bases, leaving 17 bases between them. The CDR3, as DNA: TGTGCCAGCAGTGAAGCTGCCTGGGATGTCTACACCTTC. Amino acid sequence: CASSEAAWDVYTF.

This clonotype was seen repeatedly, ten times or more. A junction end diverges from the germline sequence, so it may reflect a read error. The chain joins TRBV5-1 to TRBJ2-2; D perhaps matches TRBD2 (5 bases). The length of the CDR3 is 14 residues. The germline CDR1 and CDR2 sequences are SGHRS and YFSETQ. The CDR3 DNA reads TGTGCCAGCAGCTTAGGAGGAAACACCGGGGAGCTGTTTTTT. Amino acids: CASSLGGNTGELFF.

For this clonotype: This may arise from a read error, as a much more abundant clone is one base away. The J gene is TRBJ2-5, the V gene TRBV7-8, with a possible D match to TRBD2 (6 bases). The CDR3 has 15 residues. Germline CDR1 reads SGHVS; CDR2 reads FQNEAQ. The CDR3: CASRPEGRGRETHYF. The CDR3 DNA follows: TGTGCCAGCAGGCCGGAGGGACGGGGAAGAGAGACCCATTACTTC.

This clonotype has ten or more counts. The J gene is TRBJ1-1, the V gene TRBV19; D gene uncertain. Germline values: CDR1 LNHDA, CDR2 SQIVND (reference sequence). This CDR3 has 11 amino acids. V was trimmed by 5 bases and J by 3 bases, leaving 4 bases between them. CDR3 DNA sequence: TGTGCCAGTAGTGTGTACACTGAAGCTTTCTTT. Translation gives CASSVYTEAFF.

This clonotype was seen ten or more times. The chain carries TRBV20-1 and TRBJ1-2, with 8 bases that match TRBD1. V shed 6 bases, J shed 7 bases, and the junction held 10 bases outside the gene matches. The CDR3 has 13 amino acids. Germline V CDR1 and CDR2: DFQATT, SNEGSKA (reference sequence). The chain's CDR3 is CSAVTGESFGYTF. In nucleotides, the CDR3 is TGCAGTGCAGTGACAGGGGAATCTTTTGGCTACACCTTC.

Worth noting for this clonotype: One end of the junction varies from germline; a read error may be responsible. The CDR3 loop is CASSLARGTRWFQETQYF. The CDR3 DNA reads as TGTGCCAGCAGTTTAGCGCGTGGAACTAGATGGTTCCAAGAGACCCAGTACTTT. The chain couples TRBV12-3 or TRBV12-4 to TRBJ2-5; D perhaps matches TRBD2 (5 bases). CDR3 size: 18 residues.

As concerns this clonotype: Only one base separates this from a far larger clonotype, so it likely reflects a read error. The chain uses TRBV6-9 and TRBJ2-3; 7 bases align to TRBD2. The germline CDR1 and CDR2 sequences are MNHGY and SVAAGI. The CDR3 covers 18 residues. The CDR3 DNA reads TGTGCCAGCAGTTACGCGATATTGGCTAGCGGAGGCACAGATAAGCAGTATTTT. Amino acid sequence: CASSYAILASGGTDKQYF.

This clonotype is judged medium-sized. The genes are TRBV20-1 and TRBJ1-2; 8 bases agree with TRBD1. The CDR3 is 14 amino acids. The V gene's germline CDR1 is DFQATT and CDR2 SNEGSKA (reference sequence). V lost 6 bases, J lost 5 bases, and 11 bases stayed unmatched. CDR3 in DNA: TGCAGTGCCTCGCGAACGGGACAGGAGTATGGCTACACCTTC. Its protein product is CSASRTGQEYGYTF.

Only one count was recorded for this clonotype. It differs at one base from a far larger clone, so likely a read error. The V call is TRBV7-9, the J call TRBJ2-3; D is unclear. CDR1 and CDR2 (germline): SEHNR, FQNEAQ (reference sequence). This CDR3 is 16 amino acids long. Trimming took off 0 bases at V and 0 bases at J, with 10 bases between the two ends. The CDR3 DNA follows: TGTGCCAGCAGCTTAGCCTTCACTTCTAGCACAGATACGCAGTATTTT. Translating it yields CASSLAFTSSTDTQYF.

Turning to this clonotype: A read error is likely here: a far larger clone is one base away. The J gene is TRBJ2-1, the V gene TRBV6-5; no clear D. Germline-derived CDR1 and CDR2 are MNHEY and SVGAGI. Trimming took 5 bases from V and 10 from J, leaving 12 bases between them. The CDR3 has 12 amino acids. The CDR3: CASSQETDEQFF. The CDR3 DNA sequence: TGTGCCAGCAGTCAGGAGACCGACGAGCAGTTCTTC.

The V gene is TRBV6-1, the J gene TRBJ2-7; D is unresolved. The CDR3 covers 11 residues. Germline CDR1 reads MNHNS; CDR2 reads SASEGT. Trimming pared 4 bases from V and 6 bases from J, leaving 7 bases between. CDR3 bases: TGTGCCAGCAGTGTTGGGTTCGAGCAGTACTTC. Translation: CASSVGFEQYF.

In this sample, this clonotype turned up many times. The V and J genes are TRBV15 and TRBJ1-4; D uncertain. V was shortened by 1 base and J by 4 bases, with 7 bases between the two germline ends. Germline CDR1 and CDR2: LNHNV and YYDKDF (reference sequence). This CDR3 has 14 residues. The CDR3 here is CATSRGQINEKLFF. As DNA, the CDR3 is TGTGCCACCAGCAGAGGGCAGATTAATGAAAAACTGTTTTTT.

Ten or more counts support this clonotype. This chain links TRBV6-5 with TRBJ1-1; D gene ambiguous. The CDR3 is 14 amino acids. V dropped 3 bases and J dropped 2 bases, with 10 bases sitting between them. The germline CDR1 and CDR2 sequences are MNHEY and SVGAGI. In DNA form, the CDR3 reads TGTGCCAGCAGTTATTTGAGGAGAAACACTGAAGCTTTCTTT. This codes for CASSYLRRNTEAFF.

This clonotype is labeled medium-sized (0.01 to 0.1%). V usage is TRBV6-2 or TRBV6-3 and J usage is TRBJ1-6, with D hard to call. The germline V and J ends were trimmed by 7 bases and 10 bases, with 20 bases remaining between them. Looked up from germline, CDR1 is MNHEY and CDR2 is SVGEGT. The CDR3 covers 15 residues. The CDR3 nucleotides read TGTGCCAGCAAACTAAACCACGGCAGGATCTCACCCCTCCACTTT. It codes for CASKLNHGRISPLHF.

In this sample, this clonotype turned up a few times. The chain joins TRBV30 to TRBJ2-4, with D perhaps TRBD2 (7 bases). CDR3 length: 15 residues. From germline, CDR1 is GTSNPN and CDR2 SVGIG (reference sequence). The V and J ends lost 4 bases and 3 bases respectively, with 16 bases between them. The CDR3 DNA reads TGTGCCTGGACCCGAGGGGGGGGGGGCAAAAACATTCAGTACTTC. Protein product: CAWTRGGGGKNIQYF.

This clonotype was observed at least ten times. The chain employs TRBV5-1 and TRBJ2-3; TRBD1 might be the D (5 bases). The CDR3 contains 15 residues. CDR1 and CDR2 (germline): SGHRS, YFSETQ. Trimming took off 0 bases at V and 3 bases at J, with 11 bases between the two ends. The chain's CDR3 is CASSLAGRVTDTQYF. CDR3 DNA: TGCGCCAGCAGCTTGGCCGGCAGGGTGACAGATACGCAGTATTTT.

By sample share, this clonotype is medium-sized. The chain employs TRBV5-1 and TRBJ2-7; D gene unclear. The length of the CDR3 is 11 residues. In germline, CDR1 is SGHRS, CDR2 YFSETQ. The ends were cut back, 0 bases at V and 4 bases at J, with 2 bases in the middle. As DNA, the CDR3 is TGCGCCAGCAGCTTGGGTTACGAGCAGTACTTC. This codes for CASSLGYEQYF.

This clonotype was detected many times. The V gene is TRBV7-3, the J gene TRBJ2-1, with 11 nucleotides matching TRBD2. The CDR3 runs to 16 residues. V shed 6 bases and J 9 bases; nucleotides not matched to a gene: 13. From germline, CDR1 is SGHTA and CDR2 FQGTGA. The CDR3 sequence: CASSYGTSGLQGEQFF. CDR3 bases: TGTGCCAGCAGTTACGGGACTAGCGGACTACAGGGTGAGCAGTTCTTC.

This clonotype occurred once. This rearrangement joins TRBV11-2 to TRBJ2-1; 8 nucleotides agree with TRBD2. Germline-derived CDR1 and CDR2 are SGHAT and FQNNGV. The CDR3 is made up of 14 amino acids. Trimming took 5 bases from V and 7 from J; bases not matched to a gene: 7. The CDR3 nucleotides read TGTGCCAGCAGCCTTAGCGGGAATCTTAATGAGCAGTTCTTC. It is translated as CASSLSGNLNEQFF.